Sequencing of this T cell receptor (beta chain) was carried out in a study of cytomegalovirus exposure and HLA in healthy donors. Study-wide context: As released early, the data held 80 million to 90 million unique TCRs from HLA-typed donors.

Germline CDR1 is SGHTA and CDR2 is FQGTGA. The V segment lost 8 bases and the J segment 3 bases; nucleotides outside the gene matches: 13. The CDR3 sequence is 15 residues long. PCR used 60 Vbeta primers and 13 Jbeta primers. The method was immunoSEQ multiplex PCR; TCRdb's version includes in-frame clones alone and lacks a portion of them. The repertoire holds tens of thousands of clones, with around 84% as singletons. This clone was seen a single time. This receptor was taken from a man in his 70s in good health and CMV-seropositive. This chain links TRBV7-3 with TRBJ2-7; 7 bases align to TRBD1. The sequenced sample consisted of PBMCs. In DNA form, the CDR3 reads TGTGCCAGCTGTACCACTAACAACAGGGGCTACGAGCAGTACTTC. It is translated as CASCTTNNRGYEQYF.